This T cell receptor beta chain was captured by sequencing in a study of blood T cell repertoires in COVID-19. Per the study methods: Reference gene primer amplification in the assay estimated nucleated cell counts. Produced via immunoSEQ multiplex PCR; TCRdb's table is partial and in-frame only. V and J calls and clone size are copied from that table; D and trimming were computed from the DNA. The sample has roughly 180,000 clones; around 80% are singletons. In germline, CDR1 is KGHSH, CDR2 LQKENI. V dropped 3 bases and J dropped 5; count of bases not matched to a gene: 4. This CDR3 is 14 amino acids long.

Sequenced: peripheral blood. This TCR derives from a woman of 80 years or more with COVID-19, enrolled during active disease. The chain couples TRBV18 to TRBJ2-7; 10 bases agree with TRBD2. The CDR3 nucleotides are TGTGCCAGCTCACCCCTAGCGGGAGCGGACGAGCAGTACTTC. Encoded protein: CASSPLAGADEQYF. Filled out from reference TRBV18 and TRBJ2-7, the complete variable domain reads NAGVMQNPRHLVRRRGQEARLRCSPMKGHSHVYWYRQLPEEGLKFMVYLQKENIIDESGMPKERFSAEFPKEGPSILRIQQVVRGDSAAYFCASSPLAGADEQYFGPGTRLTVT.